This is a list of T cell receptor beta chains from one sample in a study of blood T cell repertoires in COVID-19. Sequencing was performed with immunoSEQ multiplex PCR; in TCRdb, only in-frame clones are kept and a portion is missing. This table has about 140,000 clones, almost 90% appearing once. Source material: peripheral blood. The source is a man aged 45-60 years with active or convalescent COVID-19. The CDR3 runs from the conserved cysteine through the conserved F or W. A D gene is named only where the DNA matches it firmly. Some rows have no size entry. The others give once, few or many, or a class for an expanded clone.

d_call j_call v_call clone_size cdr3_aa cdr3_nt
- TRBJ2-7 TRBV29-1 - CSVGLRSSYEQYF TGCAGCGTTGGTCTCCGGAGCTCCTACGAGCAGTACTTC
- TRBJ1-5 TRBV28 - CASSSLDSNSNQPQHF TGTGCCAGTAGTTCCCTAGACAGTAATAGCAATCAGCCCCAGCATTTT
TRBD2 TRBJ2-1 TRBV5-8 - CASSPGTSGRDEQFF TGTGCCAGCAGCCCCGGGACTAGCGGGAGAGATGAGCAGTTCTTC
- TRBJ2-5 TRBV5-1 - CASSLVGGEETQYF TGCGCCAGCAGCTTGGTAGGGGGGGAAGAGACCCAGTACTTC
TRBD2 TRBJ2-1 TRBV6-6 - CASRRLAGGEQFF TGTGCCAGTAGGCGACTAGCGGGAGGTGAGCAGTTCTTC
TRBD2 TRBJ2-7 TRBV27 - CASRRTSGYEQYF TGTGCCAGCAGGCGGACTAGCGGCTACGAGCAGTACTTC
TRBD2 TRBJ2-5 TRBV28 - CASSSTSGRAETQYF TGTGCCAGCAGTTCGACTAGCGGGAGGGCAGAGACCCAGTACTTC
- TRBJ1-1 TRBV28 - CASSPSVRGAAFF TGTGCCAGCAGCCCTTCCGTCAGGGGTGCAGCTTTCTTT
TRBD1 TRBJ2-7 TRBV6-1 few CASSVNLQGAPPYEQYF TGTGCCAGCAGTGTCAATCTACAGGGGGCCCCACCCTACGAGCAGTACTTC
- TRBJ1-3 TRBV19 - CASSIGPGNTIYF TGTGCCAGTAGTATCGGTCCTGGAAACACCATATATTTT
TRBD1 TRBJ2-6 TRBV7-9 - CASSTGQGSTGANVLTF TGTGCCAGCAGCACGGGACAGGGGTCTACTGGGGCCAACGTCCTGACTTTC
- TRBJ1-2 TRBV27 - CASSSAGTQGSYGYTF TGTGCCAGCAGTTCAGCCGGCACCCAGGGATCCTATGGCTACACCTTC
TRBD2 TRBJ2-2 TRBV7-3 - CASSISSGNTGELFF TGTGCCAGCAGCATATCTAGCGGGAACACCGGGGAGCTGTTTTTT
- TRBJ2-3 TRBV28 - CASSFIGDPDTQYF TGTGCCAGCAGTTTTATCGGGGATCCAGATACGCAGTATTTT
TRBD1 TRBJ1-5 TRBV19 - CASGRDRDQPQHF TGTGCCAGTGGCCGGGACAGAGATCAGCCCCAGCATTTT
TRBD2 TRBJ2-1 TRBV6-1 once CASSEAWLAGRNEQFF TGTGCCAGCAGTGAAGCCTGGCTAGCGGGCCGCAATGAGCAGTTCTTC
TRBD1 TRBJ1-4 TRBV2 - CASTGQGKKLFF TGTGCCAGCACGGGACAGGGTAAAAAACTGTTTTTT
- TRBJ2-3 TRBV29-1 - CSVESQGRTDTQYF TGCAGCGTTGAATCACAGGGAAGGACAGATACGCAGTATTTT
- TRBJ2-7 TRBV3-1/TRBV3-2 - CASSQDNFSEQYF TGTGCCAGCAGCCAAGACAACTTCTCGGAGCAGTACTTC
- TRBJ1-1 TRBV4-3 - CASSQEFDSENTEAFF TGCGCCAGCAGCCAAGAATTCGACAGTGAGAACACTGAAGCTTTCTTT
TRBD1 TRBJ1-2 TRBV27 - CASSSGGRGYTF TGTGCCAGCAGTTCAGGGGGCCGGGGCTACACCTTC
TRBD2 TRBJ2-5 TRBV4-2 - CASSRELAGVGETQYF TGTGCCAGCAGCCGAGAACTAGCGGGAGTTGGCGAGACCCAGTACTTC
TRBD2 TRBJ2-1 TRBV30 - CAWRSSGLATYNEQFF TGTGCCTGGAGGTCGTCGGGACTAGCTACCTACAATGAGCAGTTCTTC
TRBD1 TRBJ1-5 TRBV6-6 - CASSRFRRDRGGLWQPQHF TGTGCCAGCAGTCGATTTCGCCGGGACAGGGGAGGGTTATGGCAGCCCCAGCATTTT
- TRBJ1-3 TRBV28 - CASRKQSSGNTIYF TGTGCCAGCAGAAAACAGAGCTCTGGAAACACCATATATTTT
- TRBJ2-3 TRBV5-4 - CASTLAGSDTQYF TGTGCCAGCACCCTTGCGGGGTCAGATACGCAGTATTTT
- TRBJ2-1 TRBV24-1 - CATSDRRDSNFNEQFF TGTGCCACCAGTGATCGGAGGGACAGCAACTTCAATGAGCAGTTCTTC
TRBD1 TRBJ1-4 TRBV28 once CASSHDRGRAGEKLFF TGTGCCAGCAGTCACGACAGGGGGCGCGCGGGTGAAAAACTGTTTTTT
TRBD1 TRBJ1-1 TRBV5-5 - CASSRTGNTEAFF TGTGCCAGCAGCCGGACAGGGAACACTGAAGCTTTCTTT
- TRBJ1-2 TRBV3-1/TRBV3-2 - CASSGGDLFYGYTF TGTGCCAGCAGCGGGGGGGACCTCTTCTATGGCTACACCTTC
- TRBJ2-1 TRBV9 - CASSVGRAGYNEQFF TGTGCCAGCAGCGTAGGGAGGGCAGGGTACAATGAGCAGTTCTTC
TRBD1 TRBJ1-5 TRBV19 - CASRGTGTASNQPQHF TGTGCCAGTAGGGGGACCGGGACAGCGAGCAATCAGCCCCAGCATTTT
- TRBJ2-3 TRBV6-2/TRBV6-3 - CASSPPGGHLSTDTQYF TGTGCCAGCAGTCCCCCCGGTGGACACCTATCCACAGATACGCAGTATTTT
TRBD1 TRBJ1-1 TRBV28 - CASSTTGGPWWEAFF TGTGCCAGCAGTACGACAGGGGGGCCTTGGTGGGAAGCTTTCTTT
- TRBJ2-7 TRBV3-1/TRBV3-2 - CASSQDGGGLAYEQYF TGTGCCAGCAGCCAAGACGGTGGAGGCTTAGCCTACGAGCAGTACTTC
- TRBJ2-1 TRBV7-2 - CASSLTPGYNEQFF TGTGCCAGCAGCTTGACTCCCGGCTACAATGAGCAGTTCTTC
TRBD2 TRBJ2-2 TRBV7-2 - CASSSSGRAGELFF TGTGCCAGCAGCTCTAGCGGGAGGGCCGGGGAGCTGTTTTTT
- TRBJ2-7 TRBV27 - CASSPPGRAHEQYF TGTGCCAGCAGCCCGCCCGGCAGGGCCCACGAGCAGTACTTC
- TRBJ2-7 TRBV4-2 - CASSRTGSYEQYF TGTGCCAGCAGCCGAACGGGGTCCTACGAGCAGTACTTC
- TRBJ1-6 TRBV6-5 once CASSYDRLSNSPLHF TGTGCCAGCAGTTACGACAGATTGAGCAATTCACCCCTCCACTTT
- TRBJ1-5 TRBV7-2 - CASSDGFLRGNQPQHF TGTGCCAGCAGCGACGGGTTCCTTAGAGGCAATCAGCCCCAGCATTTT
TRBD1 TRBJ1-2 TRBV5-4 once CASSKSTGYPYGYTF TGTGCCAGCAGCAAGTCGACAGGGTACCCCTATGGCTACACCTTC
TRBD1 TRBJ1-1 TRBV6-1 - CASSDRQGGNTEAFF TGTGCCAGCAGTGACAGACAGGGGGGGAACACTGAAGCTTTCTTT
- TRBJ1-1 TRBV28 - CASSLFIRALRTEAFF TGTGCCAGCAGTTTATTTATCAGGGCCCTGAGGACTGAAGCTTTCTTT
TRBD2 TRBJ2-2 TRBV15 - CAIRGGPHGELFF TGTGCCATACGGGGAGGGCCTCACGGGGAGCTGTTTTTT
- TRBJ2-7 TRBV28 - CASSQPGAPYEQYF TGTGCCAGCAGCCAGCCCGGAGCCCCCTACGAGCAGTACTTC
TRBD2 TRBJ2-1 TRBV11-2 - CASSSQTSLSQFF TGTGCCAGCAGCTCCCAGACTAGCCTATCACAGTTCTTC
- TRBJ2-5 TRBV12-3/TRBV12-4 - CASSPLQETQYF TGTGCCAGCAGTCCCCTCCAAGAGACCCAGTACTTC
- TRBJ2-7 TRBV25-1 - CASSEGYRKSSYEQYF TGTGCCAGCAGTGAAGGTTACAGGAAAAGCTCCTACGAGCAGTACTTC
- TRBJ1-1 TRBV6-6 - CASQSGAQAFF TGTGCCAGCCAGTCAGGGGCGCAAGCTTTCTTT
TRBD2 TRBJ2-1 TRBV4-1 - CASSQEMAGALYNEQFF TGCGCCAGCAGCCAAGAGATGGCGGGAGCCTTATACAATGAGCAGTTCTTC
TRBD2 TRBJ2-7 TRBV19 - CASSIGLAGVYEQYF TGTGCCAGTAGTATAGGACTAGCGGGAGTTTACGAGCAGTACTTC
- TRBJ2-7 TRBV27 - CASSLSPGAYEQYF TGTGCCAGCAGTTTATCACCCGGGGCCTACGAGCAGTACTTC